Below are 2 T cell receptor beta chains sequenced from a single sample in a study of cytomegalovirus exposure and HLA in healthy donors. The PCR contained 60 Vbeta and 13 Jbeta primers. Libraries were prepared by immunoSEQ multiplex PCR; TCRdb keeps only in-frame clonotypes and omits some of them. This table holds 120,000 to 150,000 clones, about 82% found once. The sequenced material came from PBMCs. Receptor source: a male donor in good health and CMV-seronegative.

V gene TRBV5-8 combines with J gene TRBJ2-7; tentatively, D is TRBD1 (6 bases). Germline-derived CDR1 and CDR2 are SGHTS and YDEGEE. V was shortened by 3 bases and J by 0 bases, with 10 bases between the two germline ends. The CDR3 covers 14 residues. The CDR3 is CASSSGQSSYEQYF. CDR3 DNA: TGTGCCAGCAGCTCCGGACAGAGCTCCTACGAGCAGTACTTC.

V usage is TRBV11-2 and J usage is TRBJ2-5; unclear D gene. V was pared by 5 bases and J by 5 bases, with 9 bases between. Germline CDR1 reads SGHAT; CDR2 reads FQNNGV. The CDR3 sequence is 12 residues long. CDR3 DNA sequence: TGTGCCAGCAGCCTACTCGGGGAGACCCAGTACTTC. Protein product: CASSLLGETQYF.